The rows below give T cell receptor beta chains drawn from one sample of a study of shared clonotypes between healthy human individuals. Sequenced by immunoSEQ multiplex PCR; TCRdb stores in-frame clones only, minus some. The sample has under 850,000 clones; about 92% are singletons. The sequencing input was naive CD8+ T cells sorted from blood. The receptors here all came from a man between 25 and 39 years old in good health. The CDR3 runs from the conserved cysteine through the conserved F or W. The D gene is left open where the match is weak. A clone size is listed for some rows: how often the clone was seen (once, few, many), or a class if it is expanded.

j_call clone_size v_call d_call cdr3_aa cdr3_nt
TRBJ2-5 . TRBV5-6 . CASSPGAETQYF TGTGCCAGCAGCCCAGGGGCAGAGACCCAGTACTTC
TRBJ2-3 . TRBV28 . CASSPGTTDTQYF TGTGCCAGCAGCCCTGGGACCACAGATACGCAGTATTTT
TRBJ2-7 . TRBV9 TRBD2 CASSAGWDYEYEQYF TGTGCCAGCAGCGCGGGTTGGGACTACGAATACGAGCAGTACTTC
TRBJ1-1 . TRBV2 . CASVVPTEAFF TGTGCCAGCGTTGTGCCCACTGAAGCTTTCTTT
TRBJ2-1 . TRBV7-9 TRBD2 CASSLPLAGGGSYNEQFF TGTGCCAGCAGCTTACCCCTAGCGGGGGGGGGCTCCTACAATGAGCAGTTCTTC
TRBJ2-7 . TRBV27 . CASSLDSRGSFFPPEQYF TGTGCCAGCAGTTTAGATAGCAGGGGCTCTTTCTTTCCCCCCGAGCAGTACTTC
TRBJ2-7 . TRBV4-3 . CASSQDGGPYEQYF TGCGCCAGCAGCCAAGATGGGGGTCCCTACGAGCAGTACTTC
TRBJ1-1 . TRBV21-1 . CASSKGQKNLMNTEAFF TGTGCCAGCAGCAAAGGACAGAAAAACCTCATGAACACTGAAGCTTTCTTT
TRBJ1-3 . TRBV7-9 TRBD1 CASSLQTGIAAGNTIYF TGTGCCAGCAGCCTTCAGACAGGGATCGCTGCCGGAAACACCATATATTTT
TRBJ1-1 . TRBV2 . CASSAKEPNTEAFF TGTGCCAGCAGTGCAAAAGAACCGAACACTGAAGCTTTCTTT
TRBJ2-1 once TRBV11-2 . CASSLFEGSYNEQFF TGTGCCAGCAGCTTGTTTGAGGGTTCCTACAATGAGCAGTTCTTC
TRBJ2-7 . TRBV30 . CAWSEGGEQYF TGTGCCTGGAGTGAAGGAGGGGAGCAGTACTTC
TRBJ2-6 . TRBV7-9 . CASSEFDGAPRGANVLTF TGTGCCAGCAGCGAGTTCGACGGGGCGCCTAGGGGGGCCAACGTCCTGACTTTC
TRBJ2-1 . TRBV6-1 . CASSSSSYNEQFF TGTGCCAGCAGTTCCAGCTCCTACAATGAGCAGTTCTTC
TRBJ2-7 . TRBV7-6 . CASSPDSADYEQYF TGTGCCAGCAGCCCAGACTCTGCCGACTACGAGCAGTACTTC
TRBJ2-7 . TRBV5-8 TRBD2 CASSLRLAGASYEQYF TGTGCCAGCAGCTTGCGTCTAGCGGGAGCGTCCTACGAGCAGTACTTC
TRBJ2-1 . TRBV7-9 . CASSPRSNEQFF TGTGCCAGCAGCCCTAGATCTAATGAGCAGTTCTTC
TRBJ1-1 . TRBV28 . CASSYRAWGTEAFF TGTGCCAGCAGTTACAGAGCCTGGGGCACTGAAGCTTTCTTT
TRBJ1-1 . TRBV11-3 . CASSSREDTEAFF TGTGCCAGCAGCTCCAGGGAGGACACTGAAGCTTTCTTT
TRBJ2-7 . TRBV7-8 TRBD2 CASSLIAGPFDEQYF TGTGCCAGCAGCTTAATAGCGGGGCCCTTCGACGAGCAGTACTTC
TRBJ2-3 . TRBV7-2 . CASSSWAGDTDTQYF TGTGCCAGCAGCTCTTGGGCAGGGGACACAGATACGCAGTATTTT
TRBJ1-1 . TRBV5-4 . CASSLAPGANTEAFF TGTGCCAGCAGCTTGGCCCCAGGGGCGAACACTGAAGCTTTCTTT
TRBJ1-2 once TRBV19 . CASSDRLGTLNYGYTF TGTGCCAGTAGTGACCGCCTAGGGACCCTTAACTATGGCTACACCTTC
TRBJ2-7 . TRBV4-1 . CASSQDPLKEQYF TGCGCCAGCAGCCAAGATCCCCTTAAAGAGCAGTACTTC
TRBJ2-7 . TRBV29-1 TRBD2 CSVVLGTSGSYEQYF TGCAGCGTTGTTTTGGGGACTAGCGGCTCCTACGAGCAGTACTTC
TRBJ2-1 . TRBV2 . CASTWTLPGSSYNEQFF TGTGCCAGCACGTGGACCTTACCGGGGAGCTCCTACAATGAGCAGTTCTTC
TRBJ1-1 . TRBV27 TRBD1 CASWSLHRGLSNTEAFF TGTGCCAGCTGGTCATTACACAGGGGTCTCTCGAACACTGAAGCTTTCTTT
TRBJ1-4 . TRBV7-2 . CASSLLTGLNEKLFF TGTGCCAGCAGCTTGCTTACAGGGCTTAACGAAAAACTGTTTTTT
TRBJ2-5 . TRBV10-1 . CASSESNPAETQYF TGCGCCAGCAGTGAGTCTAACCCGGCGGAGACCCAGTACTTC
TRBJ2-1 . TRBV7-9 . CASSLDTAGFNEQFF TGTGCCAGCAGCTTAGATACGGCGGGATTCAATGAGCAGTTCTTC
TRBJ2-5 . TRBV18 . CASSPSGRETQYF TGTGCCAGCTCGCCCAGCGGGCGAGAGACCCAGTACTTC
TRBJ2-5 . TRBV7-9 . CASSLSPGEQYF TGTGCCAGCAGCTTATCCCCGGGGGAGCAGTACTTC
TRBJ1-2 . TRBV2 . CASSDMGDYGYTF TGTGCCAGCAGTGACATGGGTGACTATGGCTACACCTTC
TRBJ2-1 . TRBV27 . CASSLTGDSYNEQFF TGTGCCAGCAGTTTAACGGGAGACTCCTACAATGAGCAGTTCTTC
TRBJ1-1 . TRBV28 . CASTLDTEAFF TGTGCCAGCACCCTTGACACTGAAGCTTTCTTT
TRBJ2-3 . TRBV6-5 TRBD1 CASSSGQGGDTQYF TGTGCCAGCAGTTCTGGACAGGGGGGAGATACGCAGTATTTT
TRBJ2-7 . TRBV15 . CATSTGSTGPEQYF TGTGCCACCAGCACTGGTTCAACAGGACCCGAGCAGTACTTC
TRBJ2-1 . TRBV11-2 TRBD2 CASSLTPGTSGRIGNEQFF TGTGCCAGCAGCTTAACCCCGGGGACTAGCGGGAGGATTGGCAATGAGCAGTTCTTC
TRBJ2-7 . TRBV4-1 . CASSQGEGQYF TGCGCCAGCAGCCAGGGGGAAGGACAGTACTTC
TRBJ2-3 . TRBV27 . CASSLRQRGTDTQYF TGTGCCAGCAGTCTCCGACAGAGAGGCACAGATACGCAGTATTTT
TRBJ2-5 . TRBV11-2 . CASSLGGNQETQYF TGTGCCAGCAGCTTAGGCGGGAACCAAGAGACCCAGTACTTC
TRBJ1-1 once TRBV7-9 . CASSLGGMNTEAFF TGTGCCAGCAGCTTAGGGGGGATGAACACTGAAGCTTTCTTT
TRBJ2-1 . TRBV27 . CASSLWGNEQFF TGTGCCAGCAGTTTATGGGGGAATGAGCAGTTCTTC
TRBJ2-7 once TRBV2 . CASGTLSSYEQYF TGTGCCAGCGGGACGTTAAGCTCCTACGAGCAGTACTTC
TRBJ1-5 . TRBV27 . CASSLGTRSNQPQHF TGTGCCAGCAGTTTAGGAACCCGGAGCAATCAGCCCCAGCATTTT
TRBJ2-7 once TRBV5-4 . CASSLASTYEQYF TGTGCCAGCAGCTTGGCCAGCACCTACGAGCAGTACTTC
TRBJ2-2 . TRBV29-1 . CSVVWWDTGELFF TGCAGCGTTGTATGGTGGGACACCGGGGAGCTGTTTTTT
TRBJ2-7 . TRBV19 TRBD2 CASSFLADSYEQYF TGTGCCAGTAGTTTTCTAGCGGACTCCTACGAGCAGTACTTC
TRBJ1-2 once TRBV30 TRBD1 CAWSETGAPFDGYTF TGTGCCTGGAGTGAGACAGGGGCCCCATTTGATGGCTACACCTTC
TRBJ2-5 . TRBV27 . CASSLPAGTQYF TGTGCCAGCAGTTTACCCGCCGGGACCCAGTACTTC
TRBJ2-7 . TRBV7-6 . CASSYAGSNYEQYF TGTGCCAGCAGCTACGCCGGGTCTAACTACGAGCAGTACTTC
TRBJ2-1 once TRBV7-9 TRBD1 CASSLLTGRSYNEQFF TGTGCCAGCAGCCTCCTGACAGGGCGGTCCTACAATGAGCAGTTCTTC
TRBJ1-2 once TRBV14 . CASSQERNEETYGYTF TGTGCCAGCAGCCAAGAACGGAATGAGGAGACCTATGGCTACACCTTC
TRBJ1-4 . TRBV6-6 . CASSSGPAGLNEKLFF TGTGCCAGCAGCTCGGGCCCCGCTGGATTAAATGAAAAACTGTTTTTT
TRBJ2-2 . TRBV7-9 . CASSFRQGRTGELFF TGTGCCAGCAGCTTTCGGCAGGGGAGGACCGGGGAGCTGTTTTTT
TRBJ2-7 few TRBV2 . CASSVGEQYF TGTGCCAGCAGTGTGGGGGAGCAGTACTTC
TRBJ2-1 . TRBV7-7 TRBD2 CASSDSGRGYNEQFF TGTGCCAGCAGCGATAGCGGGAGGGGGTACAATGAGCAGTTCTTC
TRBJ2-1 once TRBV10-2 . CASSYPGGRRRNEQFF TGCGCCAGCAGTTACCCGGGCGGAAGGAGGCGCAATGAGCAGTTCTTC
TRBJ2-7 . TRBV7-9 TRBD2 CASSSAGSDEQYF TGTGCCAGCAGCTCAGCGGGGAGTGACGAGCAGTACTTC
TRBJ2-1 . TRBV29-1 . CSVFFSGSNEQFF TGCAGCGTATTCTTTAGCGGAAGCAATGAGCAGTTCTTC